The next 3 T cell receptor beta chains were all read from a single sample in a study of blood T cell repertoires in COVID-19. The method was immunoSEQ multiplex PCR; TCRdb's version includes in-frame clones alone and lacks a portion of them. The sample includes some 86,000 clones, less than 95% of them seen just once. The sequenced material came from peripheral blood. These receptors originate from a human donor with active COVID-19. The donor label of this sample is uncertain.

This clone has just a few counts. The CDR3 bases are TGTGCCAGTAGTTCCGGGACAGGCCAGTACGAGCAGTACTTC. Protein product: CASSSGTGQYEQYF. The chain is built from TRBV19 and TRBJ2-7; the match to TRBD1 covers 8 bases. The CDR3 totals 14 residues. With 5 bases clipped from V and 4 bases from J, the junction kept 7 bases outside the gene matches. Germline V gene sequence: CDR1 LNHDA, CDR2 SQIVND (reference sequence).

This rearrangement joins TRBV3-1 (or the pseudogene TRBV3-2) to TRBJ2-3; 12 bases align to TRBD2. Germline-derived CDR1 and CDR2 are LGHDT and YNNKEL (reference sequence). V lost 4 bases and J lost 2; bases outside the gene matches: 4. The CDR3 covers 16 residues. The CDR3 bases are TGTGCCAGCAGCCGAACTAGCGGGGGGAACACAGATACGCAGTATTTT. It translates to CASSRTSGGNTDTQYF.

The chain combines TRBV5-1 with TRBJ1-1, with D possibly being TRBD1 (5 bases). The CDR3 has 14 amino acids. Germline values: CDR1 SGHRS, CDR2 YFSETQ. Trimming stripped 5 bases from V and 1 base from J, with 12 bases between. CDR3 DNA sequence: TGCGCCAGCAGTCCGGGACTTACGAACACTGAAGCTTTCTTT. Translation: CASSPGLTNTEAFF.